This T cell receptor beta chain was documented in a study of graft-versus-host responses after intestinal transplantation. Assay used: immunoSEQ multiplex PCR; TCRdb lists only in-frame clones, some missing. The repertoire holds under 100,000 clones, with around 90% as singletons. Germline V lookup: CDR1 LNHDA, CDR2 SQIVND (reference sequence). The CDR3 length is 15 residues. V was cut by 5 bases and J by 5 bases, with 18 bases left in between. Concerning this clone itself: The antigen remains undetermined.

This TCR was sampled from a human donor who was the organ donor for an intestinal transplant. V and J are TRBV19 and TRBJ1-1; D remains unclear. This sample comprised unstimulated CD8+ T cells sorted from spleen or lymph node cells, obtained before transplant. The DNA for the CDR3 is TGTGCCAGTAGTGGTGTCTTACTCCGTTGGACTGAAGCTTTCTTT. Protein product: CASSGVLLRWTEAFF. Based on the CDR3 plus reference TRBV19 and TRBJ1-1, the full variable domain is DGGITQSPKYLFRKEGQNVTLSCEQNLNHDAMYWYRQDPGQGLRLIYYSQIVNDFQKGDIAEGYSVSREKKESFPLTVTSAQKNPTAFYLCASSGVLLRWTEAFFGQGTRLTVV.